This record covers a single T cell receptor (beta chain). This entry comes from a study of blood T cell repertoires in COVID-19. The data were produced by immunoSEQ multiplex PCR, yet TCRdb's version contains in-frame clones alone and is incomplete. The sample shows a few hundred thousand clones, roughly 87% of them seen only once. CDR1 is MNHNY and CDR2 is SVGAGI in the germline V gene (reference sequence). The ends lost 6 bases at V and 4 bases at J; junction bases unmatched: 8. CDR3 size: 14 residues. The chain joins TRBV6-6 to TRBJ2-7; TRBD1 matches at 8 bases. This sequence was found in a woman aged 50 to 60 who had recovered from COVID-19. Sequenced sample: peripheral blood. The CDR3 loop is CASRQTGADYEQYF. The CDR3 nucleotides read TGTGCCAGCAGGCAGACAGGGGCGGATTACGAGCAGTACTTC.